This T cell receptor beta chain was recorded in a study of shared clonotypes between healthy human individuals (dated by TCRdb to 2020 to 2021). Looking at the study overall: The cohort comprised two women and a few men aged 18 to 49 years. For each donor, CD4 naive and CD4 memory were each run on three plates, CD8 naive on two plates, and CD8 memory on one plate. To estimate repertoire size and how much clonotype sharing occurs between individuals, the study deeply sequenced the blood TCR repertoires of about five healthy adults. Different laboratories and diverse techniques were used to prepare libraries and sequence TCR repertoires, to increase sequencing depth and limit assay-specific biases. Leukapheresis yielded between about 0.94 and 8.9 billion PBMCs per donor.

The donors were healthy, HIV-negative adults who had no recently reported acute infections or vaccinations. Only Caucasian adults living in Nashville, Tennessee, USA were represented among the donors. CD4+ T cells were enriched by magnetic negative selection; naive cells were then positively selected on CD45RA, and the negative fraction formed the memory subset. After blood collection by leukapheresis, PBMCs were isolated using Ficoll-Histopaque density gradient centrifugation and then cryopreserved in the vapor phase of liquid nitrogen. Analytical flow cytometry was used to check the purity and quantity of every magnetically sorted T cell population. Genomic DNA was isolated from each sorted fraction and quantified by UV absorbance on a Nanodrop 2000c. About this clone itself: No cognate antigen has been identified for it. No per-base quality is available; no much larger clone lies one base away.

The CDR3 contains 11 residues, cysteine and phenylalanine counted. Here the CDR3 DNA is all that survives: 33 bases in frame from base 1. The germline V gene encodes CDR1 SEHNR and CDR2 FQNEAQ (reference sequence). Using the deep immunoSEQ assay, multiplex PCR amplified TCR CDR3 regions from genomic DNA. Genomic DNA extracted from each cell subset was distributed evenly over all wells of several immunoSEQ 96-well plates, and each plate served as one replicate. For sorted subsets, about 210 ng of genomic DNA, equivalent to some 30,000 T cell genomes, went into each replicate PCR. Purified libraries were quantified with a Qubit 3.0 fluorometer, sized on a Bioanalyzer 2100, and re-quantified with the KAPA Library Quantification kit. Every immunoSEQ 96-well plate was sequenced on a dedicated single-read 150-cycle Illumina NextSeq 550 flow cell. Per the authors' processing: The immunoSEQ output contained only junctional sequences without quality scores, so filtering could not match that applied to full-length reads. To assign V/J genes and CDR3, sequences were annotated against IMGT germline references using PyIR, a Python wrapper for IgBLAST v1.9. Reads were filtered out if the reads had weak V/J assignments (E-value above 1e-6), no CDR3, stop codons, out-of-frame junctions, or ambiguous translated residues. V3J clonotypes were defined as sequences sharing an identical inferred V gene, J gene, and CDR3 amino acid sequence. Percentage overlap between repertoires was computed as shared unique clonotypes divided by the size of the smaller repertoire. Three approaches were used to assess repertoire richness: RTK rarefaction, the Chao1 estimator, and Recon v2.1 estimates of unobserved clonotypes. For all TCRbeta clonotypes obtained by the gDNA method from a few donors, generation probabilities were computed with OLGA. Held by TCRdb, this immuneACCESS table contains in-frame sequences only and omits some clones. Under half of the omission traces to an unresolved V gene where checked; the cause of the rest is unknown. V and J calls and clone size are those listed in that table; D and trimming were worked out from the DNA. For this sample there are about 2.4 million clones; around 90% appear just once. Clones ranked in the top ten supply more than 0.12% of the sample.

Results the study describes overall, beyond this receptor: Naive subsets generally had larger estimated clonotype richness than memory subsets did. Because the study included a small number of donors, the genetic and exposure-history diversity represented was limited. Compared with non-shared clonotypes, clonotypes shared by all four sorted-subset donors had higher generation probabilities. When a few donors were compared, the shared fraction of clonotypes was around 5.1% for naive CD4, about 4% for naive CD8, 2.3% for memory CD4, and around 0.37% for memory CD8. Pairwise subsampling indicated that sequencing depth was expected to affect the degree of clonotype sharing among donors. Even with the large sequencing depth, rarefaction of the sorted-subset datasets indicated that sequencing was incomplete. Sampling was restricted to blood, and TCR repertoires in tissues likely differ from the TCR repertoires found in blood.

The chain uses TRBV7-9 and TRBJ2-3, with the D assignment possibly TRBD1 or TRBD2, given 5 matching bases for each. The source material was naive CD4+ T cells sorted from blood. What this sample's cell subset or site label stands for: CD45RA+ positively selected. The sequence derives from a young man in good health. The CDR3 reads CAFRGPNTQYF. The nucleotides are TGTGCGTTTAGGGGACCGAATACGCAGTATTTT.